The clone carrying this T cell receptor beta chain was recorded once. CDR3 length: 17 amino acids. The germline V gene has CDR1 SGHAT and CDR2 FQNNGV. Trimming cost V 4 bases and J 9 bases; bases outside gene matches: 15. This record belongs to a study of blood T cell repertoires in COVID-19. Study in general: Spain, Italy and the United States supplied samples that represented acute and convalescent COVID-19. PBMCs, B-cell-depleted T cells, or T cells were the source of the cDNA or gDNA that made up the material.

Original analysis: Reference gene primer amplification yielded estimated nucleated cell counts. Sequencing used immunoSEQ multiplex PCR; TCRdb keeps in-frame clones, though not all of them. That table gives V, J and clone size, and the DNA gave D and trimming. Among roughly 160,000 clones, around 86% were seen once, and the ten largest hold 8% to 10%. The rearrangement links TRBV11-2 to TRBJ1-5; 10 nucleotides line up with TRBD1. The source of this sequence is a man between 60 and 75 years old with acute or convalescent COVID-19. The sequenced material came from peripheral blood. The CDR3 bases are TGTGCCAGCAGCTCCTCCTGGGACAGGGGCCCTAGCTCGCCCCAGCATTTT. Translating it yields CASSSSWDRGPSSPQHF.